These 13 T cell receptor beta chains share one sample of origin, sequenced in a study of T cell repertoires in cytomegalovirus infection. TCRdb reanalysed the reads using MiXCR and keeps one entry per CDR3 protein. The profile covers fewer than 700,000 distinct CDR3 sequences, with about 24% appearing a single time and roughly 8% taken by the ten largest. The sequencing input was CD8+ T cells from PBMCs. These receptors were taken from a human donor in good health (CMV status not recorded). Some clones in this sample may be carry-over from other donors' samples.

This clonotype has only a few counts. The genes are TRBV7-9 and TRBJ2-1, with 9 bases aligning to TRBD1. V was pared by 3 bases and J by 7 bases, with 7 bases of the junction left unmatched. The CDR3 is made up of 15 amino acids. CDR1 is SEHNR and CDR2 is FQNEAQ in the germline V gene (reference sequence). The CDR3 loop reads CASSLGQGGLNEQFF. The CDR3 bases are TGTGCCAGCAGCTTGGGACAGGGAGGTTTGAATGAGCAGTTCTTC.

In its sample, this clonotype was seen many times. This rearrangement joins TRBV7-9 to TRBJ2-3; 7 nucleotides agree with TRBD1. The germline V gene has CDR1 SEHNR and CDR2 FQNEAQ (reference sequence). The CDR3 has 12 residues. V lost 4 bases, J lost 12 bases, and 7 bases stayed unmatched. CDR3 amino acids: CASSSRGTAQYF. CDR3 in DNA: TGTGCCAGCAGCTCTAGGGGGACAGCCCAGTATTTT.

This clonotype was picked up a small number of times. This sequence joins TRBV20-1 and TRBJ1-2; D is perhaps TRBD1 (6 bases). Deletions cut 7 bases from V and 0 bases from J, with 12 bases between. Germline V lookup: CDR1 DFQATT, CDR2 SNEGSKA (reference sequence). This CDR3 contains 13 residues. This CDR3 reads CSEEGGSNYGYTF. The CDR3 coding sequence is TGCAGTGAAGAGGGGGGGTCTAACTATGGCTACACCTTC.

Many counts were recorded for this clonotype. Here the CDR3 reads CASSRTGGSEQYF. As DNA, the CDR3 is TGTGCCAGCAGCCGGACAGGGGGGTCCGAGCAGTACTTC. The chain is built from TRBV7-6 and TRBJ2-7; 10 positions match TRBD1. The CDR3 has 13 residues. With V trimmed by 5 bases and J by 6 bases, 4 bases remained unmatched. The germline V gene encodes CDR1 SGHVS and CDR2 FNYEAQ.

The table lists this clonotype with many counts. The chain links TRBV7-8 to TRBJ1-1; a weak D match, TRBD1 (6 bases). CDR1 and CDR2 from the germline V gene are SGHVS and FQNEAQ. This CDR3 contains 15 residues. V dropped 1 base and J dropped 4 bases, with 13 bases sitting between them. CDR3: CASSLVEGGGTEAFF. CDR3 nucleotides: TGTGCCAGCAGCTTAGTGGAGGGGGGGGGCACTGAAGCTTTCTTT.

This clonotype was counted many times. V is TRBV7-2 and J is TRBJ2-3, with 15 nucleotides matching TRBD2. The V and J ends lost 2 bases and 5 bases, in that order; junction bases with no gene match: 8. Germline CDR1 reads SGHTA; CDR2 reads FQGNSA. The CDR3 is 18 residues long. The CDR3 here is CASSLSGTSGGFRDTQYF. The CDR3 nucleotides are TGTGCCAGCAGCTTATCCGGGACTAGCGGGGGGTTTCGAGATACGCAGTATTTT.

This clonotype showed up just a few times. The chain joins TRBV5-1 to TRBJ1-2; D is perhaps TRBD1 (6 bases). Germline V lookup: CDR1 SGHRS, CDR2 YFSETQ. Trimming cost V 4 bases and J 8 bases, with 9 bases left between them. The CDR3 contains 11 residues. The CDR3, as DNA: TGCGCCAGCAGCCAGACAGGAGGCTACACCTTC. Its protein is CASSQTGGYTF.

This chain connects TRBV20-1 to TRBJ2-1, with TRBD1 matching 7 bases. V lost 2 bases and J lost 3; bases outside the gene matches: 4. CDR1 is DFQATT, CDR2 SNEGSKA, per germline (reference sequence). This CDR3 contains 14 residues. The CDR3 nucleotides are TGCAGTGCTAGATCCCGGGACAGCTACAATGAGCAGTTCTTC. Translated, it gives CSARSRDSYNEQFF.

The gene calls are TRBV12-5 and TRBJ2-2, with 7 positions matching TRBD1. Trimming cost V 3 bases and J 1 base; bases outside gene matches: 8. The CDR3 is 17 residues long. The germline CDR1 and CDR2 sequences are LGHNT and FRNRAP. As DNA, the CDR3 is TGTGCTAGTGGTTTCAACAGGGGACATTTGAACACCGGGGAGCTGTTTTTT. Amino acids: CASGFNRGHLNTGELFF. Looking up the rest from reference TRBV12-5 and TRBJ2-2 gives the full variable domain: DARVTQTPRHKVTEMGQEVTMRCQPILGHNTVFWYRQTMMQGLELLAYFRNRAPLDDSGMPKDRFSAEMPDATLATLKIQPSEPRDSAVYFCASGFNRGHLNTGELFFGEGSRLTVL.

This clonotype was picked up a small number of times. CDR3 DNA: TGTGCCAGCAGTGAAGCGCTTCCACCTTCCTACGAGCAGTACTTC. It codes for CASSEALPPSYEQYF. The rearrangement uses TRBV2 and TRBJ2-7; D is ambiguous. Germline-derived CDR1 and CDR2 are SNHLY and FYNNEI. Trimming pared 0 bases from V and 1 base from J, leaving 10 bases between. This CDR3 has 15 residues.

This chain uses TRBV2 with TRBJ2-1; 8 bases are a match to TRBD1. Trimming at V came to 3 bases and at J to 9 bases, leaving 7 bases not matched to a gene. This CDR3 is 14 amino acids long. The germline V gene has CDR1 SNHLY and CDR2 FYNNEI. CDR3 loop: CASSDRTGTVEQFF. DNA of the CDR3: TGTGCCAGCAGTGATAGGACAGGGACGGTTGAGCAGTTCTTC.

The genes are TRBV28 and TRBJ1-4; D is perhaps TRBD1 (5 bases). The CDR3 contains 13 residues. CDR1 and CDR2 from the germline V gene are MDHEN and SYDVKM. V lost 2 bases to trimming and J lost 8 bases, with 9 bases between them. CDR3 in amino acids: CASSLGGWEKLFF. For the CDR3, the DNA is TGTGCCAGCAGTTTAGGGGGTTGGGAAAAACTGTTTTTT. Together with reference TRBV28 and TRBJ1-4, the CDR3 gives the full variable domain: DVKVTQSSRYLVKRTGEKVFLECVQDMDHENMFWYRQDPGLGLRLIYFSYDVKMKEKGDIPEGYSVSREKKERFSLILESASTNQTSMYLCASSLGGWEKLFFGSGTQLSVL.

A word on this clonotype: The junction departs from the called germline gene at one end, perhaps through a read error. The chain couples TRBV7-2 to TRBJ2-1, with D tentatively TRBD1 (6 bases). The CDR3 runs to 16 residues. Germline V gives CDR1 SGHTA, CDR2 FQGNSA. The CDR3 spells CANSIRTAITLHEQFF. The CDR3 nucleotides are TGTGCCAACAGCATACGGACAGCCATCACACTACATGAGCAGTTCTTC. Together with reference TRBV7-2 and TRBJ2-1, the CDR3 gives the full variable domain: GAGVSQSPSNKVTEKGKDVELRCDPISGHTALYWYRQSLGQGLEFLIYFQGNSAPDKSGLPSDRFSAERTGGSVSTLTIQRTQQEDSAVYLCANSIRTAITLHEQFFGPGTRLTVL.